The clone carrying this TCR beta chain showed up just once. What it recognizes is unknown. These data belong to a study of OX40 agonist ivuxolimab in advanced cancers. Overall study context: Those enrolled were 80% to 85% male, with a mean age of roughly 62 years and ages from 23 to 79. Study conclusions and caveats: More expanded clones were seen, on average, in CD8+ T cells than in CD4+. Low levels of normalized T-cell clonal expansion also appeared in some nonresponders.

The protocol was immunoSEQ multiplex PCR, while the TCRdb copy is restricted to in-frame clones and leaves out a portion. The sample has some 86,000 clones, about 90% seen once. CDR1 MNHEY and CDR2 SMNVEV come from the germline V gene (reference sequence). The CDR3 has 17 residues. Trimming stripped 0 bases from V and 2 bases from J, with 17 bases between. The chain carries TRBV27 and TRBJ2-7, with D perhaps matching TRBD1 (6 bases). The sequencing used CD4+ or CD8+ T cells sorted from blood, collected in a trial of the OX40 agonist ivuxolimab. The clonotype originates from an adult with an advanced solid tumor such as melanoma, head and neck, liver or kidney cancer. The CDR3 sequence: CASSLSGLGHITYEQYF. In DNA form, the CDR3 reads TGTGCCAGCAGTTTATCAGGCCTGGGACACATTACCTACGAGCAGTACTTC.